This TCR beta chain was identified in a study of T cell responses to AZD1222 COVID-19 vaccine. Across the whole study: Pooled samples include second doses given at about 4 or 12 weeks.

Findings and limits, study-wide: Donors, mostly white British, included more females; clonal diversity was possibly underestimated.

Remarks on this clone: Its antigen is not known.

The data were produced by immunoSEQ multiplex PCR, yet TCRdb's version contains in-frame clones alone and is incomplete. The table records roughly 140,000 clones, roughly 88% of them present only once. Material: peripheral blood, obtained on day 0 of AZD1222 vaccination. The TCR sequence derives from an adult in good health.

CDR3 in amino acids: CASSLAAYVTGVAGNTIYF. The CDR3 DNA follows: TGTGCCAGCAGCTTAGCGGCCTACGTAACAGGGGTAGCTGGAAACACCATATATTTT. The chain has TRBV7-2 and TRBJ1-3; 7 bases agree with TRBD1. V lost 0 bases to trimming and J lost 2 bases; unmatched junction nucleotides: 13. The CDR3 is 19 amino acids. Germline V CDR1 and CDR2: SGHTA, FQGNSA.